The clone carrying this TCR beta chain was seen a single time. Its antigen is still unknown. These data come from a study of T cell responses to AZD1222 COVID-19 vaccine. CDR3 length: 15 amino acids. Germline V gives CDR1 LNHDA, CDR2 SQIVND (reference sequence). Trimming left V 5 bases short and J 5 bases short, with 16 bases between. Study observations and caveats: Females outnumbered males among donors, who were mostly white British; clonal diversity was possibly underestimated. Among AZD1222 vaccinees, only five to seven were seropositive at baseline.

Profiled with immunoSEQ multiplex PCR; TCRdb holds only in-frame clones, not every one. Among 150,000 to 200,000 clones listed, 90% were seen once. The sequence was obtained from an adult who received the AZD1222 COVID-19 vaccine. This sample comprised peripheral blood, obtained 28 days after the second AZD1222 dose. The chain is built from TRBV19 and TRBJ2-1; no firm D call. The CDR3 spells CASSWASLTNNEQFF. The CDR3 DNA is TGTGCCAGTAGTTGGGCTAGTTTGACGAACAATGAGCAGTTCTTC.